This TCR beta chain was captured by sequencing in a study of cytotoxic CD8 clonotypes in ibrutinib-treated CLL. Study-wide background: Response samples were taken after a median of approximately 12 months on treatment, range 6 to 36. Mean productive templates were about 260,000; mean productive rearrangements were roughly 100,000. Study observations and caveats: The study found clonality rose at ibrutinib response, then fell toward baseline at progression.

TCRdb keeps only in-frame clones here, not all; method: immunoSEQ multiplex PCR. The top ten clones hold around 13% of a sample with about 45,000 clones, around 70% of them seen once. The CDR3 consists of 13 residues. Trimming removed 4 bases from V and 3 bases from J; junction bases left unmatched: 0. Germline assignment: CDR1 MNHEY and CDR2 SMNVEV (reference sequence). With respect to this clone: Its specificity is not known.

The receptor was isolated from a human donor with chronic lymphocytic leukemia. The chain joins TRBV27 to TRBJ1-3; 7 nucleotides match TRBD1. Specimen: PBMCs, collected after 12 months of ibrutinib treatment. CDR3 nucleotides: TGTGCCAGCAGTTGGACAGGTGGAAACACCATATATTTT. Its protein product is CASSWTGGNTIYF.